These 8 T cell receptor beta chains came from one sample sequenced in a study of read filtering for tumor transcriptome and immune sequencing. From approximately 400 ng of RNA, a library with molecular barcoded alpha/delta and beta/gamma adaptors was made. One entry per CDR3 protein, called by TCRdb with MiXCR from the reads. The data hold tens of thousands of distinct CDR3 sequences, with roughly an eighth observed a single time. Sample: a population of CD138-negative cells sorted from bone marrow. These receptors all come from a donor over 35 with multiple myeloma.

This clonotype appeared many times. The rearrangement links TRBV7-8 to TRBJ2-1, with 13 bases matching TRBD2. The CDR3 has 17 amino acids. Germline V gene data show CDR1 as SGHVS and CDR2 as FQNEAQ. V lost 0 bases and J lost 4; bases outside the gene matches: 3. CDR3: CASSLARGLAGYNEQFF. The CDR3 DNA reads TGTGCCAGCAGCTTAGCGCGGGGACTAGCGGGATACAATGAGCAGTTCTTC.

This clonotype was picked up a small number of times. It is likely a read error: a sequence one base away is far more abundant. V gene TRBV12-3 or TRBV12-4 combines with J gene TRBJ1-6, with D possibly TRBD1 on 6 matching bases. CDR3 size: 15 residues. Trimming shortened V by 5 bases and J by 7 bases, and 15 bases separated the two germline ends. This chain's CDR3 is CASSPGAAGNSPLHF. Written as DNA, the CDR3 is TGTGCCAGCAGTCCAGGGGCGGCCGGCAATTCACCCCTCCACTTT.

There are many counts of this clonotype. This chain uses TRBV6-5 with TRBJ2-2, with TRBD2 matching over 7 bases. The germline V gene encodes CDR1 MNHEY and CDR2 SVGAGI. This CDR3 contains 16 residues. V was clipped by 0 bases and J by 4 bases; unmatched bases: 5. CDR3 sequence (DNA): TGTGCCAGCAGTTACTCGGGAGGGGTGGGCACCGGGGAGCTGTTTTTT. Amino acid sequence: CASSYSGGVGTGELFF.

As to this clonotype: At one boundary the junction diverges from the germline segment, which might be a read error. J is TRBJ2-1 and V is TRBV28; 10 nucleotides line up with TRBD2. Germline CDR1 MDHEN, CDR2 SYDVKM. The CDR3 length is 15 residues. CDR3 nucleotide sequence: TGTACCAGCGGCTTCGGGACTAGCGCCTACAGTGAGCAGTTCTTC. It specifies CTSGFGTSAYSEQFF.

This clonotype was found a few times. It may be a read error: a sequence one base away is much more abundant. The chain is built from TRBV7-2 and TRBJ2-5, with 9 bases that match TRBD1. With 5 bases clipped from V and 4 bases from J, the junction kept 2 bases outside the gene matches. This CDR3 is 13 amino acids long. Germline lookup yields CDR1 SGHTA and CDR2 FQGNSA. The CDR3 DNA reads TGTGCCAGCAGCCGGGGACAGGGAGAGACCCAGTACTTC. It yields the protein CASSRGQGETQYF.

This clonotype occurred many times. The chain employs TRBV20-1 and TRBJ2-5; maybe TRBD1 (6 bases). V lost 0 bases and J lost 0, with 14 bases in between. The length of the CDR3 is 16 residues. CDR1 is DFQATT and CDR2 is SNEGSKA in the germline V gene (reference sequence). CDR3 protein: CSARDPTQGYQETQYF. In nucleotides, the CDR3 is TGCAGTGCTAGAGATCCCACCCAGGGGTACCAAGAGACCCAGTACTTC.

This clonotype was recorded at least ten times. This chain uses TRBV28 with TRBJ2-7; D may correspond to TRBD1 or TRBD2 (6 bases each). CDR3 length: 15 residues. Germline CDR1 MDHEN, CDR2 SYDVKM. Trimming stripped 1 base from V and 6 bases from J, with 16 bases between. The CDR3 here is CASSLSGARLSEQYF. CDR3 in DNA: TGTGCCAGCAGTTTATCGGGGGCTCGGTTATCCGAGCAGTACTTC.

About this clonotype: The CDR3 end shows no conserved phenylalanine or tryptophan, and so a read error is likely. The genes are TRBV7-9 and TRBJ2-1; 7 bases map to TRBD2. The CDR3 is 13 residues long. CDR1 and CDR2 (germline): SEHNR, FQNEAQ (reference sequence). V trimming: 4 bases; J trimming: 10 bases; junction bases outside the gene matches: 7. The CDR3 DNA sequence: TGTGCCAGCAGCTACGGGAGGTCTCACGAGCAGTTCCTC. Its translation: CASSYGRSHEQFL.